This TCR beta chain was documented in a study of neurological immune-mediated disorders. Study-wide findings and caveats: Whereas HTLV-1-associated myelopathy showed the most TCR clonal expansion, multiple sclerosis showed the least, with levels below those of healthy controls.

Indicated time point: longitudinal time-point 1 (baseline). By 5'RACE with 10-nucleotide random UMIs, the cDNA was made. Using its own MiXCR run on the 5' RACE reads, TCRdb lists one record per CDR3 protein. This sample has 60,000 to 90,000 distinct CDR3 sequences, with roughly 10% found just once. The CDR3 extends over 14 amino acids. The V segment lost 3 bases and the J segment 7 bases; nucleotides outside the gene matches: 5. Germline lookup yields CDR1 SGHTA and CDR2 FQGNSA. Many counts were recorded for this clonotype. Its target is unknown. The rearrangement uses TRBV7-2 and TRBJ2-1; 8 bases line up with TRBD2. The specimen was PBMCs. This TCR derives from a man aged 25 to 40 in good health. CDR3 amino acids: CASSFGGRRNEQFF. CDR3 coding DNA: TGTGCCAGCAGCTTCGGCGGGAGGCGGAATGAGCAGTTCTTC.